These 4 T cell receptor beta chains were all obtained from the same sample, sequenced in a study of T-cell reconstitution after alpha-beta-depleted transplantation in children. Preparing the TCRbeta library involved the use of unique molecular identifiers. TCRdb processed the PCR reads anew with MiXCR; each CDR3 protein has one entry. This sample has roughly 420,000 distinct CDR3 sequences, with under 20% found just once. This specimen consisted of PBMCs, mostly from graft donor cells, obtained 360 days after TCRalphabeta/CD19-depleted stem cell transplant. These receptors were obtained from a boy in the first two years of life who had a stem cell transplant for Wiskott-Aldrich syndrome, so the T cells may come from the graft donor.

The chain joins TRBV5-1 to TRBJ2-3; 8 nucleotides align to TRBD2. The CDR3 has 15 amino acids. The germline V gene has CDR1 SGHRS and CDR2 YFSETQ. With 2 bases clipped from V and 4 bases from J, the junction kept 6 bases outside the gene matches. The CDR3 sequence: CASSLPAGAADTQYF. The CDR3 DNA is TGCGCCAGCAGCTTACCAGCGGGAGCGGCAGATACGCAGTATTTT. The full variable domain, completed using reference TRBV5-1 and TRBJ2-3, is KAGVTQTPRYLIKTRGQQVTLSCSPISGHRSVSWYQQTPGQGLQFLFEYFSETQRNKGNFPGRFSGRQFSNSRSEMNVSTLELGDSALYLCASSLPAGAADTQYFGPGTRLTVL.

This clonotype was observed many times. The genes are TRBV20-1 and TRBJ2-7; 10 positions agree with TRBD2. The CDR3 has 16 residues. Germline V gives CDR1 DFQATT, CDR2 SNEGSKA (reference sequence). V was clipped by 3 bases and J by 2 bases; unmatched bases: 10. The CDR3, as DNA: TGCAGTGCTAGGGCGAATAGCGGGGGGCCTACCTACGAGCAGTACTTC. Protein product: CSARANSGGPTYEQYF.

This clonotype was observed a handful of times. The genes are TRBV3-1 and TRBJ2-2; 7 nucleotides line up with TRBD1. The CDR3 contains 15 residues. With V trimmed by 1 base and J by 2 bases, 1 base remained unmatched. Per the germline V gene, CDR1 is LGHDT and CDR2 is YNNKEL (reference sequence). CDR3 nucleotide sequence: TGTGCCAGCAGCCAAGGGGACAGAAACACCGGGGAGCTGTTTTTT. This translates into CASSQGDRNTGELFF.

In its sample, this clonotype was seen a few times. The V and J genes are TRBV6-2 or TRBV6-3 and TRBJ1-3; 7 positions match TRBD1. Per the germline V gene, CDR1 is MNHEY and CDR2 is SVGEGT. With 7 bases clipped from V and 3 bases from J, the junction kept 3 bases outside the gene matches. The CDR3 has 13 amino acids. This CDR3 is CASIGDSGNTIYF. CDR3 nucleotides: TGTGCCAGCATCGGGGACAGTGGAAACACCATATATTTT.